This entry lists 29 T cell receptor beta chains sequenced from one sample in a study of read filtering for tumor transcriptome and immune sequencing. The library was built from 400 ng RNA with molecular barcoded adaptors for alpha/delta and beta/gamma chains. In TCRdb, the reads were re-called with MiXCR into one record per CDR3 protein. The top ten hold over 11% of the sample, which has tens of thousands of distinct CDR3 sequences, about a fifth seen once. The source material was a population of CD138-negative cells sorted from bone marrow. The receptors derive from a donor aged 40 or older with multiple myeloma.

This clonotype was picked up many times. An end of the junction does not agree with germline; a read error may underlie this. The chain employs TRBV20-1 and TRBJ2-7; possibly TRBD1 for D (6 bases). In germline, CDR1 is DFQATT, CDR2 SNEGSKA (reference sequence). The CDR3 is 10 residues long. CDR3 nucleotide sequence: TGCAGTGCTGACTACAGGGCCTCGCACTTC. Translated, it gives CSADYRASHF.

The chain recombines TRBV20-1 with TRBJ2-1, with TRBD2 as a possible D gene (6 bases). Germline V gene lookup returns CDR1 DFQATT and CDR2 SNEGSKA (reference sequence). This CDR3 is 11 amino acids long. V was pared by 7 bases and J by 5 bases, with 9 bases between. The CDR3 coding sequence is TGCAGTGGACTAGTAAACAATGAGCAGTTCTTC. Translated, it gives CSGLVNNEQFF.

On this clonotype itself: A far larger clone differs by one base, so this is likely a read error. The chain combines TRBV6-2 or TRBV6-3 with TRBJ2-7; perhaps TRBD2 as D (6 bases). The CDR3 extends over 12 amino acids. Trimming took 6 bases from V and 6 from J, leaving 12 bases between them. Germline V gene sequence: CDR1 MNHEY, CDR2 SVGEGT. The CDR3 region is CASSRDGGEQYF. The CDR3 DNA sequence: TGTGCCAGCAGCAGGGACGGGGGCGAGCAGTACTTC.

The chain combines TRBV6-2 or TRBV6-3 with TRBJ2-7; 9 nucleotides align to TRBD1. With V trimmed by 8 bases and J by 6 bases, 14 bases remained unmatched. The CDR3 sequence is 15 residues long. CDR1 is MNHEY and CDR2 is SVGEGT in the germline V gene. CDR3 bases: TGTGCCAGCCGACCGGGGGGACAGGGTACCCGCGAGCAGTACTTC. Its translation: CASRPGGQGTREQYF.

Many counts were recorded for this clonotype. For the CDR3, the DNA is TGTGCCAGCAGGCCAGGGAATTCAGGCGGGGAGCTGTTTTTT. Translating it yields CASRPGNSGGELFF. The chain combines TRBV27 with TRBJ2-2; D is perhaps TRBD1 (5 bases). Between the trimmed V and J ends, which lost 6 bases and 7 bases, there was a span of 15 bases. CDR3 length: 14 residues. Germline V gene data show CDR1 as MNHEY and CDR2 as SMNVEV (reference sequence).

Many counts were recorded for this clonotype. The chain uses TRBV20-1 and TRBJ1-6, with 8 bases lining up with TRBD1. CDR1 and CDR2 from the germline V gene are DFQATT and SNEGSKA (reference sequence). The CDR3 extends over 14 amino acids. V gave up 6 bases and J gave up 7 bases; unmatched junction bases: 8. CDR3 amino acids: CSATTGTGNSPLHF. As DNA, the CDR3 is TGCAGTGCCACAACCGGGACAGGAAATTCACCCCTCCACTTT.

This clonotype was observed once. Given a much more abundant clone one base away, this may be a read error. The rearrangement joins TRBV29-1 to TRBJ2-4; no clear D. V lost 2 bases to trimming and J lost 0 bases, with 2 bases between them. In germline, CDR1 is SQVTM, CDR2 ANQGSEA. This CDR3 region has 12 residues. CDR3 nucleotides: TGCAGCGTTGAATTAGCCAAAAACATTCAGTACTTC. Amino acid sequence: CSVELAKNIQYF. The full variable domain, with the rest looked up from reference TRBV29-1 and TRBJ2-4, is SAVISQKPSRDICQRGTSLTIQCQVDSQVTMMFWYRQQPGQSLTLIATANQGSEATYESGFVIDKFPISRPNLTFSTLTVSNMSPEDSSIYLCSVELAKNIQYFGAGTRLSVL.

About this clonotype: One end of the junction does not line up with germline, which may come from a read error. V is TRBV7-9 and J is TRBJ1-1; D unresolved. This CDR3 is built from 12 residues. Germline V gene lookup returns CDR1 SEHNR and CDR2 FQNEAQ (reference sequence). The CDR3 DNA sequence: TGTGCCAGCAGCTTGATGAACACTGATGCTTTCTTT. This sequence encodes CASSLMNTDAFF.

This clonotype was found once. The V and J genes are TRBV5-7 and TRBJ1-5; D unclear. TRBV5-7 belongs to the ORF category, with a function that is uncertain. V lost 0 bases and J lost 10, with 8 bases in between. This CDR3 region has 12 residues. The CDR3 protein is CASSLDEPPQHF. Written as DNA, the CDR3 is TGTGCCAGCAGCTTGGACGAGCCACCCCAGCATTTT.

In this sample, this clonotype turned up many times. The J gene is TRBJ1-5, the V gene TRBV3-1; 9 bases align to TRBD1. Trimming at V came to 2 bases and at J to 7 bases, leaving 3 bases not matched to a gene. The CDR3 covers 14 residues. The germline CDR1 and CDR2 sequences are LGHDT and YNNKEL (reference sequence). The CDR3 spells CASSQRQGGQPQHF. As DNA, the CDR3 is TGTGCCAGCAGCCAACGACAGGGGGGACAGCCCCAGCATTTT.

This clonotype was recorded a few times. The chain carries TRBV12-3 or TRBV12-4 and TRBJ2-1; TRBD2 aligns across 7 bases. The CDR3 loop spans 15 amino acids. V dropped 6 bases and J dropped 4; count of bases not matched to a gene: 9. CDR3 sequence: CASRPSAGAYNEQFF. In nucleotides, the CDR3 is TGTGCCAGCAGACCCTCCGCGGGAGCATACAATGAGCAGTTCTTC.

The table lists this clonotype with many counts. This chain joins TRBV5-6 and TRBJ2-7; D call uncertain. Germline loops: CDR1 SGHDT, CDR2 YYEEEE. The CDR3 has 15 residues. Trimming cost V 0 bases and J 0 bases, with 10 bases left between them. CDR3 amino acids: CASSLEIRTSYEQYF. CDR3 coding DNA: TGTGCCAGCAGCTTGGAAATCCGGACCTCCTACGAGCAGTACTTC.

This clonotype has ten or more counts. This sequence joins TRBV28 and TRBJ1-1; D is uncertain. Trimming stripped 8 bases from V and 0 bases from J, with 10 bases between. CDR3 size: 13 residues. The V gene's germline CDR1 is MDHEN and CDR2 SYDVKM. The CDR3 bases are TGTGCCAGCGTTGGGGTGATGAACACTGAAGCTTTCTTT. Its translation: CASVGVMNTEAFF.

The rearrangement uses TRBV7-6 and TRBJ2-3, with D unclear. Germline CDR1 SGHVS, CDR2 FNYEAQ. The V gene lost 0 bases and the J gene lost 5 bases, with 6 bases spanning the gap. The CDR3 sequence is 13 residues long. The CDR3 DNA reads as TGTGCCAGCAGCTTAGCGCATGAAGATACGCAGTATTTT. It is translated as CASSLAHEDTQYF.

This clonotype was recorded at least ten times. V usage is TRBV20-1 and J usage is TRBJ2-5; a possible D gene is TRBD2 (6 bases). The CDR3 totals 13 residues. The V gene lost 5 bases and the J gene lost 5 bases, with 15 bases spanning the gap. Germline-derived CDR1 and CDR2 are DFQATT and SNEGSKA (reference sequence). As DNA, the CDR3 is TGCAGTGCTGGAGGGAAGCACGGCGAGACCCAGTACTTC. Protein sequence: CSAGGKHGETQYF.

This clonotype was detected ten times or more. This rearrangement joins TRBV6-2 or TRBV6-3 to TRBJ1-2; D not resolved. Germline V CDR1 and CDR2: MNHEY, SVGEGT. V dropped 5 bases and J dropped 4 bases, with 17 bases sitting between them. This CDR3 spans 15 amino acids. CDR3 DNA sequence: TGTGCCAGCAGTCCTGGGGAGACTACCCCCTATGGCTACACCTTC. This encodes CASSPGETTPYGYTF.

Turning to this clonotype: A far larger clone is one nucleotide away, so this likely arose from a read error. This chain joins TRBV7-9 and TRBJ2-1, with TRBD2 matching over 7 bases. Germline trimming cut 4 bases from V and 9 bases from J; bases unmatched to any gene: 12. Germline V gene lookup returns CDR1 SEHNR and CDR2 FQNEAQ (reference sequence). The CDR3 loop spans 15 amino acids. The CDR3 here is CASSSRPAGRSEQFF. Here the CDR3 DNA reads TGTGCCAGCAGCTCAAGACCAGCGGGAAGGAGTGAGCAGTTCTTC.

The table lists this clonotype with many counts. This chain uses TRBV19 with TRBJ1-2, with D unclear. Trimming took off 8 bases at V and 2 bases at J, with 12 bases between the two ends. This CDR3 has 13 residues. Germline V gene data show CDR1 as LNHDA and CDR2 as SQIVND (reference sequence). CDR3 in amino acids: CASEMTGNYGYTF. The CDR3 DNA reads TGTGCCAGTGAAATGACGGGGAACTATGGCTACACCTTC.

Comment on this clonotype: It is likely a read error: a sequence one base away is far more abundant. This sequence joins TRBV10-3 and TRBJ2-3; no firm D call. The CDR3 is 14 amino acids. CDR1 and CDR2 (germline): ENHRY, SYGVKD. The CDR3, as DNA: TGTGCCAGCACCCCCGGGCCACACGCAGATGCGCAGTATTTT. Translating gives CASTPGPHADAQYF.

This clonotype was recorded at least ten times. The chain joins TRBV6-1 to TRBJ2-3; D may correspond to TRBD1 or TRBD2 (5 bases each). The CDR3 loop spans 14 amino acids. Looked up from germline, CDR1 is MNHNS and CDR2 is SASEGT. V lost 3 bases and J lost 2, with 9 bases in between. CDR3: CASSDGAFTDTQYF. The CDR3 bases are TGTGCCAGCAGTGACGGGGCATTCACAGATACGCAGTATTTT.

This clonotype was seen ten or more times. The chain links TRBV5-1 to TRBJ2-6, with 8 bases fitting TRBD2. Losses at the gene ends were 4 bases for V and 0 bases for J; bases not matched to a gene: 9. Germline V gene sequence: CDR1 SGHRS, CDR2 YFSETQ. The CDR3 length is 18 residues. CDR3 protein: CASSHQTSAISGANVLTF. The DNA of the CDR3 is TGCGCCAGCAGCCACCAGACTAGCGCTATCTCTGGGGCCAACGTCCTGACTTTC.

The chain carries TRBV7-3 and TRBJ2-2; 9 bases line up with TRBD2. V was clipped by 1 base and J by 3 bases; unmatched bases: 6. Per germline, CDR1 SGHTA and CDR2 FQGTGA. This CDR3 comprises 17 residues. The CDR3 protein is CASSLRRGGHDTGELFF. CDR3 in DNA: TGTGCCAGCAGCTTAAGGCGGGGGGGGCACGACACCGGGGAGCTGTTTTTT.

This clonotype appeared many times. The chain links TRBV27 to TRBJ2-7; 11 bases fit TRBD1. V dropped 5 bases and J dropped 3; count of bases not matched to a gene: 6. The CDR3 extends over 15 amino acids. Germline V lookup: CDR1 MNHEY, CDR2 SMNVEV (reference sequence). The CDR3 region is CASSPRTGGFYEQYF. The DNA for the CDR3 is TGTGCCAGCAGTCCGAGGACAGGGGGCTTCTACGAGCAGTACTTC.

This clonotype showed up many times. The chain joins TRBV9 to TRBJ1-1, with 7 bases aligning to TRBD1. J lost 0 bases, V lost 4 bases, and 6 bases had no gene match. The CDR3 has 15 residues. Germline V gene sequence: CDR1 SGDLS, CDR2 YYNGEE. CDR3 amino acids: CASSSRGQMNTEAFF. Written as DNA, the CDR3 is TGTGCCAGCAGCTCCCGGGGACAGATGAACACTGAAGCTTTCTTT.

Note on this clonotype: Sequence at one end of the junction differs from germline and may be a read error. The chain carries TRBV5-1 and TRBJ1-1; D is unresolved. The CDR3 loop spans 18 amino acids. CDR1 and CDR2 from the germline V gene are SGHRS and YFSETQ. The CDR3, as DNA: TGCGCCAGCAGCTACAACCCTCTAGCCCCGAAATCGAACACTGTAGCTTTCTTT. It translates to CASSYNPLAPKSNTVAFF.

This clonotype was seen only a few times. The chain recombines TRBV29-1 with TRBJ2-4; 7 bases align to TRBD2. V trimming: 7 bases; J trimming: 0 bases; junction bases outside the gene matches: 6. Per germline, CDR1 SQVTM and CDR2 ANQGSEA. This CDR3 region has 14 residues. CDR3 loop: CSANSGIAKNIQYF. In DNA, the CDR3 is TGCAGCGCCAACAGCGGGATAGCCAAAAACATTCAGTACTTC.

This clonotype was seen a handful of times. This sequence joins TRBV7-9 and TRBJ2-2; the D gene is possibly TRBD1 (5 bases). CDR3 size: 14 residues. Germline V gives CDR1 SEHNR, CDR2 FQNEAQ (reference sequence). V was clipped by 8 bases and J by 0 bases, with 10 bases between them. The CDR3 DNA sequence: TGTGCCAGCGTTGGGGCTTCGAACACCGGGGAGCTGTTTTTT. Its protein product is CASVGASNTGELFF.

The table lists this clonotype with many counts. The V gene is TRBV18, the J gene TRBJ1-1; no firm D call. V lost 0 bases and J lost 2, with 13 bases in between. The CDR3 is 16 amino acids. The germline CDR1 and CDR2 sequences are KGHSH and LQKENI. The CDR3 bases are TGTGCCAGCTCACCACCGACGGCAGGATTAAACACTGAAGCTTTCTTT. It is translated as CASSPPTAGLNTEAFF.

This clonotype has at least ten counts. Here the CDR3 DNA reads TGCAGTGCTAGTGCGCAATACGAGCAGTACTTC. It encodes CSASAQYEQYF. The V gene is TRBV20-1, the J gene TRBJ2-7; D ambiguous. Germline CDR1 and CDR2: DFQATT and SNEGSKA (reference sequence). V was trimmed by 3 bases and J by 4 bases, leaving 7 bases between them. The CDR3 spans 11 residues.